Sequencing of this TCR beta chain was carried out in a study of Ad26.COV2.S vaccination and SARS-CoV-2 variants. General study findings and limits: Similar non-spike TCR breadth was seen in vaccine and placebo recipients. TCR breadth and depth analyses may have underestimated total T cell responses.

Only in-frame clones appear in the TCRdb table, and some are missing; sequencing was by immunoSEQ multiplex PCR. The table records about 97,000 clones, 80% of them present only once. This clone was picked up one time. The target antigen is unknown. The CDR3 sequence is 13 residues long. V was clipped by 6 bases and J by 5 bases; unmatched bases: 6. CDR1 and CDR2 (germline): MNHEY, SVGAGI. Here the sequenced sample was peripheral blood, taken after recovery from COVID-19. The chain has TRBV6-5 and TRBJ1-2; TRBD1 aligns across 7 bases. This clonotype originated in a human donor who had recovered from COVID-19. CDR3 sequence (DNA): TGTGCCAGCAGGTTGGGACAGAAGTATGGCTACACCTTC. Amino acids: CASRLGQKYGYTF.